This T cell receptor beta chain emerged from a study of blood T cell repertoires in COVID-19. Germline V gene sequence: CDR1 KGHSH, CDR2 LQKENI. V lost 4 bases, J lost 8 bases, and 4 bases stayed unmatched. CDR3 size: 14 residues. This clone was picked up a small number of times. Sequencing was performed with immunoSEQ multiplex PCR; in TCRdb, only in-frame clones are kept and a portion is missing. The sample lists a few hundred thousand clones; 65% to 85% were seen once. The rearrangement joins TRBV18 to TRBJ1-4; 10 positions match TRBD1. The TCR was taken from a middle-aged woman with acute COVID-19. The sample comprised PBMCs or T cells enriched from blood (not recorded which). This CDR3 reads CASSRDRGHEKLFF. The CDR3 DNA reads as TGTGCCAGCTCACGCGACAGGGGGCACGAAAAACTGTTTTTT.